These 14 T cell receptor beta chains were sequenced from one sample in a study of blood T cell repertoires in COVID-19. Data came from immunoSEQ multiplex PCR; TCRdb stores just in-frame clones and leaves some out. The sample records around 16,000 clones, approximately 84% being singletons. The sequenced material came from peripheral blood. These receptors originate from a human donor in a cohort sampled during active COVID-19.

This sequence joins TRBV6-2 or TRBV6-3 and TRBJ2-7, with 7 bases fitting TRBD1. V was clipped by 7 bases and J by 2 bases; unmatched bases: 11. The CDR3 totals 15 residues. The germline V gene encodes CDR1 MNHEY and CDR2 SVGEGT. CDR3 amino acids: CASTPSPGQPYEQYF. The CDR3 bases are TGTGCCAGCACCCCCTCCCCGGGACAGCCCTACGAGCAGTACTTC.

CDR3 sequence (DNA): TGTGCCAGCAGTTACACCGGGACTAGCGGTTCCTACGAGCAGTACTTC. This sequence encodes CASSYTGTSGSYEQYF. J is TRBJ2-7 and V is TRBV6-5, with 11 nucleotides matching TRBD2. The CDR3 is 16 residues long. CDR1 and CDR2 (germline): MNHEY, SVGAGI. V trimming: 2 bases; J trimming: 1 base; junction bases outside the gene matches: 4.

The V and J genes are TRBV5-1 and TRBJ2-1; D perhaps matches TRBD1 (6 bases). Germline V gene data show CDR1 as SGHRS and CDR2 as YFSETQ. With 4 bases removed from V and 9 bases from J, the gap between germline ends came to 14 bases. This CDR3 is 13 amino acids long. DNA for the CDR3: TGCGCCAGCAGCGCGGCGACAGGTACTGAGCAGTTCTTC. Translating gives CASSAATGTEQFF. The full variable domain, its missing parts supplied by reference TRBV5-1 and TRBJ2-1, is KAGVTQTPRYLIKTRGQQVTLSCSPISGHRSVSWYQQTPGQGLQFLFEYFSETQRNKGNFPGRFSGRQFSNSRSEMNVSTLELGDSALYLCASSAATGTEQFFGPGTRLTVL.

The chain joins TRBV9 to TRBJ2-5, with TRBD2 matching over 16 bases. The CDR3 has 18 residues. Unmatched junction bases numbered 10, after V lost 3 bases and J lost 5 bases. CDR1 SGDLS and CDR2 YYNGEE come from the germline V gene. The CDR3 DNA is TGTGCCAGCAGCGCCTCCGGGACTAGCGGGGGGGCAGGCGAGACCCAGTACTTC. This translates into CASSASGTSGGAGETQYF. Combining the CDR3 with reference TRBV9 and TRBJ2-5 gives the whole variable domain DSGVTQTPKHLITATGQRVTLRCSPRSGDLSVYWYQQSLDQGLQFLIQYYNGEERAKGNILERFSAQQFPDLHSELNLSSLELGDSALYFCASSASGTSGGAGETQYFGPGTRLLVL.

The V call is TRBV6-5, the J call TRBJ2-5; 10 positions agree with TRBD1. This CDR3 has 14 residues. Per the germline V gene, CDR1 is MNHEY and CDR2 is SVGAGI. V lost 7 bases and J lost 5; bases outside the gene matches: 7. CDR3 sequence reads: CASTGQGVGETQYF. CDR3 coding DNA: TGTGCCAGCACAGGACAGGGGGTAGGGGAGACCCAGTACTTC.

This chain connects TRBV3-1 (or the pseudogene TRBV3-2) to TRBJ2-5; possibly TRBD2 for D (6 bases). The CDR3 covers 14 residues. Per germline, CDR1 LGHDT and CDR2 YNNKEL (reference sequence). Trimming pared 0 bases from V and 9 bases from J, leaving 14 bases between. The CDR3 here is CASSQERGRGAQYF. The CDR3 DNA is TGTGCCAGCAGCCAAGAGCGGGGCCGTGGGGCCCAGTACTTC.

The CDR3 sequence: CASRFFSGSGDTQYF. CDR3 bases: TGTGCCAGCAGGTTTTTTAGCGGGAGTGGCGATACGCAGTATTTT. The V gene is TRBV5-6, the J gene TRBJ2-3; 9 nucleotides match TRBD2. CDR3 size: 15 residues. Germline CDR1 and CDR2: SGHDT and YYEEEE. Germline trimming cut 5 bases from V and 6 bases from J; bases unmatched to any gene: 10. The complete variable domain, with remaining parts taken from reference TRBV5-6 and TRBJ2-3, reads DAGVTQSPTHLIKTRGQQVTLRCSPKSGHDTVSWYQQALGQGPQFIFQYYEEEERQRGNFPDRFSGHQFPNYSSELNVNALLLGDSALYLCASRFFSGSGDTQYFGPGTRLTVL.

The CDR3 sequence: CATRAQGYGYTF. The CDR3 DNA sequence: TGCGCCACCAGAGCACAGGGCTATGGCTACACCTTC. This chain joins TRBV10-2 and TRBJ1-2; D perhaps matches TRBD1 (6 bases). CDR3 length: 12 residues. Trimming cost V 10 bases and J 4 bases, with 13 bases left between them. CDR1 is WSHSY and CDR2 is SAAADI in the germline V gene.

The chain is built from TRBV3-1 (or the pseudogene TRBV3-2) and TRBJ2-1; 7 nucleotides match TRBD1. The CDR3 has 17 residues. The trim removed 6 bases at V and 0 bases at J, leaving 11 bases unmatched. Per the germline V gene, CDR1 is LGHDT and CDR2 is YNNKEL (reference sequence). The CDR3 DNA reads TGTGCCAGCAGGTCGGGACAGCCTTCGAGCTCCTACAATGAGCAGTTCTTC. Its protein product is CASRSGQPSSSYNEQFF.

The rearrangement uses TRBV28 and TRBJ2-7; TRBD2 matches at 7 bases. V lost 6 bases to trimming and J lost 6 bases; unmatched junction nucleotides: 20. This CDR3 has 17 residues. From germline, CDR1 is MDHEN and CDR2 SYDVKM. CDR3 sequence: CASSRNGGNPFAAEQYF. The CDR3 region has the DNA TGTGCCAGCAGCCGAAACGGGGGGAACCCTTTTGCTGCCGAGCAGTACTTC. The whole variable domain, filled in from reference TRBV28 and TRBJ2-7, reads DVKVTQSSRYLVKRTGEKVFLECVQDMDHENMFWYRQDPGLGLRLIYFSYDVKMKEKGDIPEGYSVSREKKERFSLILESASTNQTSMYLCASSRNGGNPFAAEQYFGPGTRLTVT.

V gene TRBV4-3 combines with J gene TRBJ2-1, with 7 bases lining up with TRBD1. This CDR3 contains 17 residues. Germline V gene sequence: CDR1 LGHNA, CDR2 YSLEER. V shed 3 bases, J shed 9 bases, and the junction held 17 bases outside the gene matches. This chain's CDR3 is CASSQSRDSKIHGEQFF. The CDR3 region has the DNA TGCGCCAGCAGCCAGAGCCGGGACAGCAAGATACATGGTGAGCAGTTCTTC.

The V gene is TRBV7-9, the J gene TRBJ1-3; D is unresolved. Trimming stripped 1 base from V and 0 bases from J, with 4 bases between. Germline V gene data show CDR1 as SEHNR and CDR2 as FQNEAQ (reference sequence). The CDR3 contains 14 residues. The CDR3 spells CASSLDGSGNTIYF. The CDR3 DNA reads as TGTGCCAGCAGCTTAGACGGCTCTGGAAACACCATATATTTT. Together with reference TRBV7-9 and TRBJ1-3, the CDR3 gives the full variable domain: DTGVSQNPRHKITKRGQNVTFRCDPISEHNRLYWYRQTLGQGPEFLTYFQNEAQLEKSRLLSDRFSAERPKGSFSTLEIQRTEQGDSAMYLCASSLDGSGNTIYFGEGSWLTVV.

The V and J genes are TRBV11-2 and TRBJ2-5, with D possibly matching TRBD2 (5 bases). Germline lookup yields CDR1 SGHAT and CDR2 FQNNGV. V was clipped by 2 bases and J by 1 base, with 14 bases between them. The CDR3 totals 16 residues. CDR3 bases: TGTGCCAGCAGCTTAACAGTGGAGGCCTTCCAAGAGACCCAGTACTTC. Protein product: CASSLTVEAFQETQYF.

The chain employs TRBV5-1 and TRBJ2-4, with a tentative D call TRBD2 (5 bases). Per the germline V gene, CDR1 is SGHRS and CDR2 is YFSETQ. V shed 2 bases and J shed 4 bases, with 10 bases lying between them. The CDR3 sequence is 14 residues long. DNA for the CDR3: TGCGCCAGCAGCTTCGGCGGGTATAAAAACATTCAGTACTTC. Translating gives CASSFGGYKNIQYF.